The text below deals with one TCR beta chain. Which antigen it targets is not known. The record has no base qualities; no much larger clone is one base away. Participants were included only if at least one PBMC sample before ART initiation and at least two post-ART samples were available. Treatment was received in the United States of America by all participants with HIV. Before DNA extraction, cryopreserved samples of about 1-11 million PBMC were thawed and then washed. At the time of the earliest PBMC sample for each participant with HIV, ages ranged from roughly 23 to 60 years. Per participant, PBMC samples came from 1-4 timepoints prior to ART initiation and 2-8 timepoints following ART initiation, for a median of 7 samples. For every participant, serial HIV viral load, CD4+ T-cell count, ART history and demographic data were obtained. Genomic DNA was extracted from unsorted PBMC with a Qiagen kit on a QIAcube, with processing performed in batches of 12 samples.

The data stem from a study of long-term antiretroviral therapy in people with HIV (dated by TCRdb to between 2021 and 2023). Background for the entire study: The earliest samples were collected roughly a decade before the 2015 WHO recommendation for immediate ART, at a time when ART was usually postponed until CD4 counts fell. Whether ART initiation and durable HIV suppression were associated with changes in peripheral blood TRB repertoire composition and diversity was tested in a retrospective serial study. No cross-contamination during QIAcube processing was shown when test extractions of a monoclonal T-cell line were performed alongside roughly 30 polyclonal samples. The cohort contributed over 150 cryopreserved PBMC samples from fewer than 35 adults with confirmed HIV infection, collected serially over a mean of approximately six years (range 1-12). Of the 25 to 30 participants with HIV, ten to eleven were female.

The full study reports these points: Inferences about post-ART repertoire changes are limited because no data were available on ART adherence, viral resistance or therapy changes. Because pre-ART samples had limited cell numbers, unsorted PBMC were profiled rather than sorted CD4+ and CD8+ T cells. Limited PBMC availability meant only the TCR beta chain was sequenced, without alpha chain pairing. At every time point, the repertoire was dominated by expanded TRB clones first identified before ART initiation, although this dominance fluctuated and, in many PLHIV, declined after ART. CDR3 length ranges in HIV repertoires were narrower than in controls, and network structure suggested an antigen-experienced repertoire with only a slight naive shift after ART. The samples span the years 2004 to 2017, and the ART regimens used at that time may not be as effective as current regimens. Starting ART was linked to a significant rise in TRB diversity, yet even with long-term ART the diversity remained significantly lower than in transplant donor controls.

Reading from cysteine to phenylalanine, the CDR3 counts 15 amino acids. CDR3 DNA is the only sequence kept; it has 45 bases, read in frame from the first base. Based on the germline V gene, the CDR1 and CDR2 sequences are SGHTA and FQGNSA. V loses 3 bases, J loses 0 bases, and the germline ends lie 10 bases apart. The immunoSEQ hsTCRB v3.0 assay was used at survey level resolution to sequence the TRB variable region. The targeted TRB sequencing depth was roughly 40,000-55,000 T-cell genomes per sample. Pooled TRB libraries were sequenced on an Illumina MiSeq with a v3 150-cycle kit. As for how the authors treated the data: Repertoire analysis was performed in R inside a reproducible Nextflow workflow that covered QC, data transformation and analysis. Custom analyses were implemented in LymphoSeq2, an R package for AIRR-Seq data exploration. A handful of samples that yielded fewer than 5000 total TRB sequences were excluded, so that more than 150 HIV repertoires were analyzed. Among the 188 retained HIV repertoires, about 57 were collected before ART initiation and 129 were collected after ART initiation. Each repertoire was downsampled to 5000 TRB nucleotide sequences, and summary statistics were averaged across 100 downsampling iterations. The analysis kept only TRB sequences whose CDR3 regions were at least seven amino acids long. A Shannon entropy-derived clonality score and the Gini coefficient were used to measure diversity. Repertoire networks linked the top 5000 CDR3 amino acid sequences whenever two sequences differed by an edit distance of one. GLIPH2 predicted antigen specificity groups and MHC restriction for TRB CDR3 amino acid sequences. Known CMV, EBV, HIV or tissue antigen associations were flagged by matching CDR3 amino acid sequences against VDJdb and McPAS-TCR. Pre-ART, post-ART and control groups were compared with Wilcoxon signed-rank tests and Holm-Bonferroni correction. The clones in this table, taken by TCRdb from immuneACCESS, are in-frame only. Not every clone is retained; where verified, under half of the shortfall comes from an unresolved V gene, and the cause of the rest is unknown. Clone size and the V and J calls come from that table; the DNA yielded D and trimming. A total of around 27,000 clones appear in this sample, about 91% of them only once. Of the sample, under 6% is held by the ten largest clones.

The receptor chain draws on TRBV7-2 and TRBJ2-3; possibly the D gene is TRBD2, per 6 matching bases. The clonotype comes from a man younger than 40 with HIV. This specimen consisted of unsorted PBMCs, obtained more than 4.3 years after starting antiretroviral therapy. The CDR3 protein sequence reads: CASSFSGHSTDTQYF. The DNA is TGTGCCAGCAGCTTTAGCGGACATAGCACAGATACGCAGTATTTT.